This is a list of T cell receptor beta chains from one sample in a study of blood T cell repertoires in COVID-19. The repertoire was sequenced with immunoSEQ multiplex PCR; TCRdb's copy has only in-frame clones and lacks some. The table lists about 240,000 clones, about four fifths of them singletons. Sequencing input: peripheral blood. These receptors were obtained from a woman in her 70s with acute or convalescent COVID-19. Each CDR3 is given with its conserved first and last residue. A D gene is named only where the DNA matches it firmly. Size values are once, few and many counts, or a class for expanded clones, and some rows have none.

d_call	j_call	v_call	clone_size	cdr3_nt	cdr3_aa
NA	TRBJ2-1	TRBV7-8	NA	TGTGCCAGCAGCTTACACCAGGGGCAGAATGAGCAGTTCTTC	CASSLHQGQNEQFF
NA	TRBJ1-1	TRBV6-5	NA	TGTGCCAGCAGTTACCTTGGGGGGACCGTGAACACTGAAGCTTTCTTT	CASSYLGGTVNTEAFF
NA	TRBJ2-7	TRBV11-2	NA	TGTGCCAGCAGCTTACTTCGGGGGGCAACCTACGAGCAGTACTTC	CASSLLRGATYEQYF
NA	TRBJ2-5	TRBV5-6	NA	TGTGCCAGCAGCCCTAGAGGGCCCTTCGGAGAGACCCAGTACTTC	CASSPRGPFGETQYF
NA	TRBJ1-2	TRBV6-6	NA	TGTGCCAGCAGTTACATTCAGGGGATGAGCTATGGCTACACCTTC	CASSYIQGMSYGYTF
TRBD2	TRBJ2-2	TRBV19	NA	TGTGCCAGTACCAAGACTAGCGGGGGGTCTTTAACCGCGAACACCGGGGAGCTGTTTTTT	CASTKTSGGSLTANTGELFF
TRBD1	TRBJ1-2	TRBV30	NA	TGTGCCTGGAAGCGAGAGGGGTGGACAGGGAAAGATGGCTACACCTTC	CAWKREGWTGKDGYTF
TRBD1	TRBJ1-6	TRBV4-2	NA	TGTGCCAGCAGCCAAGAAACGACAGGGGTGTCTTCACCCCTCCACTTT	CASSQETTGVSSPLHF
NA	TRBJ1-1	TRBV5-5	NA	TGTGCCAGCAGCTTGGGACAGGTGATGAACACTGAAGCTTTCTTT	CASSLGQVMNTEAFF
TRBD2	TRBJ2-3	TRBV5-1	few	TGCGCCAGCAGCACGGGACTAGCGGGGTCCGGAGATACGCAGTATTTT	CASSTGLAGSGDTQYF
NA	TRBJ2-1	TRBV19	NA	TGTGCCAGTAGTATTTTATCCAGGGGCCTATCCTACAATGAGCAGTTCTTC	CASSILSRGLSYNEQFF
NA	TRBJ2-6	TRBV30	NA	TGTGCCTGGAGTGTAGGGGGGGCCGGGGCCAACGTCCTGACTTTC	CAWSVGGAGANVLTF
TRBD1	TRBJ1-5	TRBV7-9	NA	TGTGCCAGCAGCCCCGGACAGGGTCTACAGCCCCAGCATTTT	CASSPGQGLQPQHF
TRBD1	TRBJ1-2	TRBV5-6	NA	TGTGCCAGCAGCGAGGGACAGGCAAGCTTCTATGGCTACACCTTC	CASSEGQASFYGYTF
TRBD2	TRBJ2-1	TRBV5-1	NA	TGCGCCAGCAGCCAGCTAGCGGAGTCCTACAATGAGCAGTTCTTC	CASSQLAESYNEQFF
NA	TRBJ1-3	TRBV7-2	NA	TGTGCCAGCAGCCGTACAGGGTCTGGAAACACCATATATTTT	CASSRTGSGNTIYF
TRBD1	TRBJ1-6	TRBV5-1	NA	TGCGCCAGCAGCTTGGAAGCGACAGGGAGTAATTCACCCCTCCACTTT	CASSLEATGSNSPLHF
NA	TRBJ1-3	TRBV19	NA	TGTGCCAGTAGTATCCCACGGACTCTCTTCTCTGGAAACACCATATATTTT	CASSIPRTLFSGNTIYF
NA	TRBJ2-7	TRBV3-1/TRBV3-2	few	TGTGCCAGCAGCTTACTATCCTACGAGCAGTACTTC	CASSLLSYEQYF
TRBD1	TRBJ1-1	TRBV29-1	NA	TGCAGCGTTGAGGACAGGGGCACTGAAGCTTTCTTT	CSVEDRGTEAFF
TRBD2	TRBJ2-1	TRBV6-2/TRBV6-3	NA	TGTGCCAGCAGTCTCGGACTAGCGGGGGGGCAGAATGAGCAGTTCTTC	CASSLGLAGGQNEQFF
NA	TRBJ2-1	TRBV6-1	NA	TGTGCCAGCAGTGAACTACTTATCAATGAGCAGTTCTTC	CASSELLINEQFF
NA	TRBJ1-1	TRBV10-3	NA	TGTGCCATCAGTGAGGGACAGCCAAACACTGAAGCTTTCTTT	CAISEGQPNTEAFF
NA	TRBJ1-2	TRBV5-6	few	TGTGCCAGCAGCTTGGGTCCCTCAGGCACCTATGGCTACACCTTC	CASSLGPSGTYGYTF
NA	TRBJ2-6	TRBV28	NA	TGTGCCAGCACCGCTGGGGCCAACGTCCTGACTTTC	CASTAGANVLTF
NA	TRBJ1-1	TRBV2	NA	TGTGCCAGCAGTCGGCAGGGGAACACTGAAGCTTTCTTT	CASSRQGNTEAFF
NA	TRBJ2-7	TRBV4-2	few	TGTGCCAGCAGCCAGGGGGGACTCTCCTACGAGCAGTACTTC	CASSQGGLSYEQYF
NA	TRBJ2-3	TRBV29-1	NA	TGCAGCGTAGGACAGAGCACAGATACGCAGTATTTT	CSVGQSTDTQYF
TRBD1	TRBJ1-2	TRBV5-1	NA	TGCGCCAGCAGCCCGGACAGGGGAACTATAGGCTACACCTTC	CASSPDRGTIGYTF
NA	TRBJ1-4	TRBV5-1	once	TGCGCCAGCAGCTCGCAGGGGCTTAATGAAAAACTGTTTTTT	CASSSQGLNEKLFF
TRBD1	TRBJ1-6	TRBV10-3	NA	TGTGCCATCAGCGGCGGACAGGGAAATTCACCCCTCCACTTT	CAISGGQGNSPLHF
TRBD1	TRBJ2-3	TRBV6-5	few	TGTGCCAGCAGGGGGACAGGGGTTCAAGCAGATACGCAGTATTTT	CASRGTGVQADTQYF
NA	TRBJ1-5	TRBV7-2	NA	TGTGCCAGCAGCTTAGATTCGGGGGGGCTAAGACAGCCCCAGCATTTT	CASSLDSGGLRQPQHF
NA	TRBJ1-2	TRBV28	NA	TGTGCCAGCAGGGACAGCAGATATGGCTACACCTTC	CASRDSRYGYTF
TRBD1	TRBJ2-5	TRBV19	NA	TGTGCCAGTAGTACGGGACAGGGGGCACAAGAGACCCAGTACTTC	CASSTGQGAQETQYF
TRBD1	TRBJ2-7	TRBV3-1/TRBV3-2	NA	TGTGCCAGCAGCTGGGGACAGGGCGCGTCCTACGAGCAGTACTTC	CASSWGQGASYEQYF
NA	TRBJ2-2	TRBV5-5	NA	TGTGCCAGCAGCCAATTTGCGGGGAGGAACACCGGGGAGCTGTTTTTT	CASSQFAGRNTGELFF
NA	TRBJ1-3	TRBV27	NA	TGTGCCAGCAGTTTATTTGGGCCTGGAAACACCATATATTTT	CASSLFGPGNTIYF
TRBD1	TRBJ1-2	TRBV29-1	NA	TGCAGCGCGATACAGGGGGGGAAGGGTGGCTACACCTTC	CSAIQGGKGGYTF
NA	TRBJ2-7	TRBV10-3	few	TGTGCCATCACGCGAGAACGGTCAGGCGAGCAGTACTTC	CAITRERSGEQYF
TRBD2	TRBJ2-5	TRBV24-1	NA	TGTGCCACCAGTGACTGGACTAGCGGGGGCCAAGAGACCCAGTACTTC	CATSDWTSGGQETQYF
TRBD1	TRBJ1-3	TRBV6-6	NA	TGTGCCAGCAGTTACGACAGGGCTGGAAACACCATATATTTT	CASSYDRAGNTIYF
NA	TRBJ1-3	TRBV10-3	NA	TGTGCCATCCAAAAAGGTCAGGGGCACTCTGGAAACACCATATATTTT	CAIQKGQGHSGNTIYF
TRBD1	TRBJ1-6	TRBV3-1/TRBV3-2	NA	TGTGCCAGCAGTAATACGGGACAGATAAATGTTTCACCCCTCCACTTT	CASSNTGQINVSPLHF
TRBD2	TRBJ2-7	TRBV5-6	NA	TGTGCCAGCAGCTTGGGACTAGCGGACGAGCAGTACTTC	CASSLGLADEQYF
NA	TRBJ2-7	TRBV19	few	TGTGCCAGTAGTATGTTTGAGGCGACCTACGAGCAGTACTTC	CASSMFEATYEQYF
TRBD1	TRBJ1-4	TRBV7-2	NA	TGTGCCAGCAGCTTAGAGGGACAGGGGACGGTGTCTAATGAAAAACTGTTTTTT	CASSLEGQGTVSNEKLFF
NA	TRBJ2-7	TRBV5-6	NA	TGTGCCAGCAGCTGGGCCTTAACAACCCTAACCTACGAGCAGTACTTC	CASSWALTTLTYEQYF
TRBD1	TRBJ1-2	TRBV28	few	TGTGCCACACAGGGGTTAAACTATGGCTACACCTTC	CATQGLNYGYTF
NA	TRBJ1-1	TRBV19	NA	TGTGCCAGTAGTACAGGGTCGAACACTGAAGCTTTCTTT	CASSTGSNTEAFF
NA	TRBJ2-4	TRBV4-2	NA	TGTGCCAGCAGCCAAGTCGGACAGAAAAACATTCAGTACTTC	CASSQVGQKNIQYF
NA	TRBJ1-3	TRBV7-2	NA	TGTGCCAGCAGCTCCCCGACAGGTCGAGGTGGAAACACCATATATTTT	CASSSPTGRGGNTIYF
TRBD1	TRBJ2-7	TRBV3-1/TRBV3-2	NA	TGTGCCAGCAGCCAAAATCCCACAGGGGCGCTCTACGAGCAGTACTTC	CASSQNPTGALYEQYF
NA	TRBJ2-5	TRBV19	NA	TGTGCCAGTAGTATACAGGGTTGGGAGACCCAGTACTTC	CASSIQGWETQYF
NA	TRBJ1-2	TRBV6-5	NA	TGTGCCAGCAGTTCAGCGATTAACTATGGCTACACCTTC	CASSSAINYGYTF
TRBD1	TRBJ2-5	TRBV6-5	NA	TGTGCCAGCAGTGACTCGGGACAGGGGAAAGAGACCCAGTACTTC	CASSDSGQGKETQYF
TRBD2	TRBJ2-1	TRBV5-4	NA	TGTGCCAGCAGCTTGGGAAAGACTAGCGGGGGAGACAATGAGCAGTTCTTC	CASSLGKTSGGDNEQFF
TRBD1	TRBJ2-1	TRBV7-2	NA	TGTGCCAGCAGTTCAGCCGGGACAGGACCCTACAATGAGCAGTTCTTC	CASSSAGTGPYNEQFF
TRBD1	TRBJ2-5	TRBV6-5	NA	TGTGCCAGCACACTGGGACAGGGGGCCGGGGAGACCCAGTACTTC	CASTLGQGAGETQYF